The T cell receptor beta chain described here comes from a study of T cell responses to AZD1222 COVID-19 vaccine. TCRdb's table, derived via immunoSEQ multiplex PCR, lists solely in-frame clones and lacks some. Here the sample spans 170,000 or so clones, 90% being singletons. The CDR3 runs 14 residues. Germline CDR1 reads SNHLY; CDR2 reads FYNNEI. Germline trimming cut 5 bases from V and 2 bases from J; bases unmatched to any gene: 6. This TCR came from an adult in good health. V and J are TRBV2 and TRBJ2-7; 7 nucleotides agree with TRBD2. This material consisted of peripheral blood, taken on day 0 of AZD1222 vaccination. CDR3 amino acids: CASSYASGTYEQYF. The CDR3 DNA sequence: TGTGCCAGCAGTTATGCTAGCGGTACCTACGAGCAGTACTTC.